The following is a T cell receptor beta chain sequence with its context. The antigen is undetermined. This record comes from a study of shared clonotypes between healthy human individuals. Study results and limitations: Sharing across four donors was seen in roughly 5% of naive CD4 clonotypes.

In the source study's methods: Filtering differed for immunoSEQ, which gave only junction sequences without quality scores. Profiling relied on immunoSEQ multiplex PCR, and the TCRdb table lists in-frame clones only, not all of them. D and trimming come from the DNA, and the V and J calls and clone size come from that table. This sample carries 2,500,000 or so clones, approximately 90% of them seen once, and the ten largest clones take over 0.12%. Germline V gives CDR1 SGHTS, CDR2 YDEGEE. Trimming removed 7 bases from V and 3 bases from J, with 11 bases in between. This CDR3 has 13 amino acids. J is TRBJ1-5 and V is TRBV5-8; a weak D match, TRBD1 (5 bases). The clonotype comes from a man in his late teens or twenties in good health. Sequenced sample: naive CD4+ T cells sorted from blood. The subset was: CD45RA+ positively selected. Here the CDR3 DNA reads TGTGCCAGCGCCGGGGCACCCAATCAGCCCCAGCATTTT. Encoded protein: CASAGAPNQPQHF.